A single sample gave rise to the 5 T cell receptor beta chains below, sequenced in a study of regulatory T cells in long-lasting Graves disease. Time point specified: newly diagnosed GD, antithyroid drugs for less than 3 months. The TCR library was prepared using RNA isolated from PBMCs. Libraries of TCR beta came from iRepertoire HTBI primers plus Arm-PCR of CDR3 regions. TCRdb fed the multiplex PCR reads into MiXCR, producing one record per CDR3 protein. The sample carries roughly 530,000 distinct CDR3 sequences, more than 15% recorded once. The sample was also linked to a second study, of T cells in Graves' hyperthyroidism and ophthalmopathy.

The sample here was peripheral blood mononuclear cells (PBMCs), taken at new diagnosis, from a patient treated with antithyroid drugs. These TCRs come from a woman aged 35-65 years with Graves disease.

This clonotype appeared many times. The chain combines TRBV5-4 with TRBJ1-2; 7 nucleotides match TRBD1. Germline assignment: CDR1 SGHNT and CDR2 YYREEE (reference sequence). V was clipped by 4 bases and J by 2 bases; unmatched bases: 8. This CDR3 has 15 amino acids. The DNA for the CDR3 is TGTGCCAGCAGCATAGAGGGGGCCATAAACTATGGCTACACCTTC. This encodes CASSIEGAINYGYTF.

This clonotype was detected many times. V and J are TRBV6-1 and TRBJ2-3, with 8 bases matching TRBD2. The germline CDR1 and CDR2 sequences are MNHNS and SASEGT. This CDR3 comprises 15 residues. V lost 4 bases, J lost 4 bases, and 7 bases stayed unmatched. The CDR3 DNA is TGTGCCAGCAGTGGTGTGACGGGAGGGGCAGATACGCAGTATTTT. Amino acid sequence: CASSGVTGGADTQYF.

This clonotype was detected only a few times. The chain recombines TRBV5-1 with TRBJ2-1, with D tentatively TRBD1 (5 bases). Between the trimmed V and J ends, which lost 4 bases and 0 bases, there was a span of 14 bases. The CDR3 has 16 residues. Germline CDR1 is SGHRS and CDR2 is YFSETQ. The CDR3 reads CASSPFFQGSYNEQFF. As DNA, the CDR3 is TGCGCCAGCAGCCCCTTTTTCCAGGGCTCCTACAATGAGCAGTTCTTC. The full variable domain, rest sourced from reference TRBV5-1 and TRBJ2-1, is KAGVTQTPRYLIKTRGQQVTLSCSPISGHRSVSWYQQTPGQGLQFLFEYFSETQRNKGNFPGRFSGRQFSNSRSEMNVSTLELGDSALYLCASSPFFQGSYNEQFFGPGTRLTVL.

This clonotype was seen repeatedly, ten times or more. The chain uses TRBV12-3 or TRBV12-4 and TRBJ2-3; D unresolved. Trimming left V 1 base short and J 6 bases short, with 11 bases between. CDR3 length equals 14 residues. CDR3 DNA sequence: TGTGCCAGCAGTTTAGGAGGCCAAGCCGATACGCAGTATTTT. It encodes CASSLGGQADTQYF.

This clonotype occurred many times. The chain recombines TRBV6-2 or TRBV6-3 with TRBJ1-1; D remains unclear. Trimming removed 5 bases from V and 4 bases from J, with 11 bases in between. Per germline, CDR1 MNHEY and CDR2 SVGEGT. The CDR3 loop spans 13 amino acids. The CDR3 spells CASSRRVGTEAFF. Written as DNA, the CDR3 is TGTGCCAGCAGTAGAAGGGTGGGCACTGAAGCTTTCTTT.